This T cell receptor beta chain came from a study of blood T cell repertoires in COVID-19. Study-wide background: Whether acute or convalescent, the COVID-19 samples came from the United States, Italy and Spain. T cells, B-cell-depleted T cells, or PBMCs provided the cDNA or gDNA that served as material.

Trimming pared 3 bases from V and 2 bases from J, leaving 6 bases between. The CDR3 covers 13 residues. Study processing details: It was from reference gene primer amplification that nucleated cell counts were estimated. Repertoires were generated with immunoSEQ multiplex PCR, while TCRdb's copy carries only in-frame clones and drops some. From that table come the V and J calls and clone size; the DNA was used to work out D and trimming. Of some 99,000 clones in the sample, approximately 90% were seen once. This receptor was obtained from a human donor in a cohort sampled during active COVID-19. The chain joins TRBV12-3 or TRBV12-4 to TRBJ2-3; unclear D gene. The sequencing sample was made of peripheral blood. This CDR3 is CASSLGDTDTQYF. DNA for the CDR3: TGTGCCAGCAGTTTGGGCGACACAGATACGCAGTATTTT.